This T cell receptor (beta chain) was found in a study of CD8 T cells in Susac syndrome. Study findings and constraints: TCR sequencing and HLA analysis covered a relatively small number of individuals.

The individuals used as controls were healthy donors who had been matched for both age and sex. V lost 4 bases and J lost 4; bases outside the gene matches: 13. The CDR3 length is 17 residues. Germline V gene lookup returns CDR1 MGHRA and CDR2 YSYEKL. Random hexamers were used to reverse transcribe roughly 0.45 to 1 ug of RNA. Amplification of TCR beta CDR3 spanned 54 Vbeta and 13 Jbeta via immunoSEQ multiplex PCR. In TCRdb, the immunoSEQ multiplex PCR reads were re-called with MiXCR into one record per CDR3 protein. The sample holds 100,000 to 150,000 distinct CDR3 sequences; about 94% are singletons and the top ten take 0.087%. Details on this clonotype: Antigen: not known.

This clonotype was obtained from a human donor in good health. V usage is TRBV4-1 and J usage is TRBJ2-7; 10 nucleotides agree with TRBD2. Sequenced sample: CD4+ T cells from PBMCs. The CDR3 DNA sequence: TGCGCCAGCAGCCTCCGGGCTACTAGCGGGACCGGTTACGAGCAGTACTTC. This translates into CASSLRATSGTGYEQYF.